This T cell receptor (beta chain) originates from a study of T cell clonality in common variable immunodeficiency. Study results and limitations: CVID subjects had higher TCRbeta clonality than healthy controls, most marked in about a third.

This clone was found many times. Its cognate antigen is unknown. Using immunoSEQ multiplex PCR, the repertoire was profiled, and TCRdb retains in-frame clones only, with some absent. The sample shows approximately 40,000 clones, none of them appearing just once. Sequencing input: peripheral blood mononuclear cells. The clonotype was recovered from a person between 18 and 75 years old in good health.

CDR3: CASSLGGGAAGELFF. Incomplete CDR3 DNA: TGTGCCAGCAGCTTAGGCGGGGGGGCCGCCGGGGAG. This chain links TRBV7-2 with TRBJ2-2, with 9 bases matching TRBD2. The read ends 3 residues early relative to the CDR3; the germline J gene fills the gap. CDR1 is SGHTA, CDR2 FQGNSA, per germline. The CDR3 has 15 amino acids. With 1 base clipped from V and 6 bases from J, the junction kept 3 bases outside the gene matches.